These 3 T cell receptor beta chains were sequenced from one sample in a study of T-cell memory formation after mild COVID-19. Each CDR3 protein gets one entry after TCRdb re-called the 5' RACE reads with MiXCR. The sample has 300,000 to 400,000 distinct CDR3 sequences; 25% to 30% are singletons. The material sequenced was PBMCs or a T cell subset sorted from them (not recorded which). These receptor sequences come from an adult woman who had mild COVID-19 (a few samples of this study predate the infection). Cell type and time point are not known.

A single count supports this clonotype. The chain links TRBV29-1 to TRBJ2-7, with D perhaps matching TRBD2 (6 bases). Germline lookup yields CDR1 SQVTM and CDR2 ANQGSEA. There are 14 residues in the CDR3. The V and J ends lost 3 bases and 0 bases respectively, with 12 bases between them. The CDR3 region is CSVEDGGSSYEQYF. The CDR3 nucleotides read TGCAGCGTTGAGGACGGGGGAAGCTCCTACGAGCAGTACTTC.

The chain links TRBV2 to TRBJ1-1, with TRBD1 matching over 8 bases. From germline, CDR1 is SNHLY and CDR2 FYNNEI. V trimming: 11 bases; J trimming: 3 bases; junction bases outside the gene matches: 11. The CDR3 is 14 residues long. The CDR3 DNA follows: TGTGCCTCCCTCAGCCAGGGGGCGGACACTGAAGCTTTCTTT. Protein sequence: CASLSQGADTEAFF.

The CDR3 DNA reads TGCAGTGCTAGAGCCTGGGGGGGATCGGGGCAGCCCCAGCATTTT. This codes for CSARAWGGSGQPQHF. This sequence joins TRBV20-1 and TRBJ1-5; D perhaps matches TRBD1 (5 bases). V was shortened by 1 base and J by 7 bases, with 17 bases between the two germline ends. The CDR3 is made up of 15 amino acids. The germline V gene has CDR1 DFQATT and CDR2 SNEGSKA (reference sequence).